This record concerns one T cell receptor (beta chain) sequence. What it binds is not known. The sample originates from a study of cytomegalovirus exposure and HLA in healthy donors. General study findings and limits: Several of the most significant clusters were apparently associated with common viral pathogens in a later analysis. Fewer N-insertions than the approximately 680-donor mean were reportedly shown by an Asian-associated ancestry cluster in a later analysis. The productive fraction for most TCR beta V segments was about 90% or about 30% in an earlier analysis.

Primers included in the PCR were 60 Vbeta and 13 Jbeta primers. Only in-frame clones appear in the TCRdb table, and some are missing; sequencing was by immunoSEQ multiplex PCR. The repertoire holds 110,000 to 150,000 clones, with 65% to 85% as singletons. This receptor was obtained from a man aged 25 to 40 in good health and CMV-seronegative. Sequencing input: PBMCs.

As DNA, the CDR3 is TGTGCCAGCAGTTTTAGGAACAGGGGGCGAGCCGGGGCCAACGTCCTGACTTTC. It yields the protein CASSFRNRGRAGANVLTF. This chain links TRBV27 with TRBJ2-6; 9 nucleotides agree with TRBD1. The CDR3 runs 18 residues. The V segment lost 3 bases and the J segment 4 bases; nucleotides outside the gene matches: 10. Germline V gives CDR1 MNHEY, CDR2 SMNVEV (reference sequence).